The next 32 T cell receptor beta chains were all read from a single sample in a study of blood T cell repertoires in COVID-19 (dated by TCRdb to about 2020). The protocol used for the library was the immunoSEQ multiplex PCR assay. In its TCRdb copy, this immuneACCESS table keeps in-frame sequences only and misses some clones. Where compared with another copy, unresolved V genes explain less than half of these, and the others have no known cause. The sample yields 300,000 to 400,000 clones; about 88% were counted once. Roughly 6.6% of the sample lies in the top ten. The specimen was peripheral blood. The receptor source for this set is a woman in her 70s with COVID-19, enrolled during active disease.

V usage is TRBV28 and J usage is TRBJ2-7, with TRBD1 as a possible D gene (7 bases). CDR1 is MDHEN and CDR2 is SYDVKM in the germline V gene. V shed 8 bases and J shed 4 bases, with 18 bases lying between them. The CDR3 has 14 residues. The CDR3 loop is CASLLTTGRYEQYF. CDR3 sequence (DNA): TGTGCCAGCCTTTTAACGACAGGGAGGTACGAGCAGTACTTC.

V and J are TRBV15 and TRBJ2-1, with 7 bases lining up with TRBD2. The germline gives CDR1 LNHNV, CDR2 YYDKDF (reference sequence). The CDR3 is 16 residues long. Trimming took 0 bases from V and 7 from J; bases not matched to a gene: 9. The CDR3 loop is CATSRDVAPRGNEQFF. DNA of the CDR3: TGTGCCACCAGCAGAGATGTAGCTCCGCGGGGGAATGAGCAGTTCTTC.

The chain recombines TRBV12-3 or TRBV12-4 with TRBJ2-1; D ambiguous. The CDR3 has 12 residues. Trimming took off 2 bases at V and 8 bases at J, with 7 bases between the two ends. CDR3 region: CASSLRGYEQFF. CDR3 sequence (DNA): TGTGCCAGCAGTTTACGAGGCTATGAGCAGTTCTTC.

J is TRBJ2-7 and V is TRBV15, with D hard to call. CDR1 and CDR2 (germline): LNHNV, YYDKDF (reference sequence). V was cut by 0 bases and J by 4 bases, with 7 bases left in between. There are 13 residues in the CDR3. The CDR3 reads CATSRDITYEQYF. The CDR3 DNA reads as TGTGCCACCAGCAGAGACATAACTTACGAGCAGTACTTC.

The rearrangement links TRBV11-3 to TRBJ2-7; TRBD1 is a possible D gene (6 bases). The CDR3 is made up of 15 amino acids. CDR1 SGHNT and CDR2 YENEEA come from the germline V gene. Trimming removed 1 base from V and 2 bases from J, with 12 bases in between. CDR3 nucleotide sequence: TGTGCCAGCAGCTTAGCAGGGGAAAGCACCTACGAGCAGTACTTC. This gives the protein CASSLAGESTYEQYF.

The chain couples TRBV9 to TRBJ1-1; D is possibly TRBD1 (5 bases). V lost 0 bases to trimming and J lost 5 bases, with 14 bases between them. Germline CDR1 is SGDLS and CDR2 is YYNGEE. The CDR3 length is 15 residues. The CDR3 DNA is TGTGCCAGCAGCGTAGGAGCGGGGGGTAGTACTGAAGCTTTCTTT. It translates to CASSVGAGGSTEAFF.

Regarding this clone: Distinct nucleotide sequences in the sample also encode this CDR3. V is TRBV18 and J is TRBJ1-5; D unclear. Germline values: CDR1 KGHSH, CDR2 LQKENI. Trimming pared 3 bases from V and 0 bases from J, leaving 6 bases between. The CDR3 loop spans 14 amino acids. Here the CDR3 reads CASSPSLSNQPQHF. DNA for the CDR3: TGTGCCAGCTCACCGTCCCTTAGCAATCAGCCCCAGCATTTT.

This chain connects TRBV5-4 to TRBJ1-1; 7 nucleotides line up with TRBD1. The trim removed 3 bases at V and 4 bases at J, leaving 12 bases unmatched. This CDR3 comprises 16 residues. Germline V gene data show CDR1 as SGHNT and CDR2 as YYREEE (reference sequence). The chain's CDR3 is CASSSPTGKVSTEAFF. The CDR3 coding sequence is TGTGCCAGCAGCTCTCCGACAGGGAAAGTGAGCACTGAAGCTTTCTTT. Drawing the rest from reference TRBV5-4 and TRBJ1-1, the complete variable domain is ETGVTQSPTHLIKTRGQQVTLRCSSQSGHNTVSWYQQALGQGPQFIFQYYREEENGRGNFPPRFSGLQFPNYSSELNVNALELDDSALYLCASSSPTGKVSTEAFFGQGTRLTVV.

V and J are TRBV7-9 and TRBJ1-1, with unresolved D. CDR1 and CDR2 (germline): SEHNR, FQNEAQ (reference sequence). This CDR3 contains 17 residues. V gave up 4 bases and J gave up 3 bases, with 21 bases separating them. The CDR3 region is CASSWTGWGVRDTEAFF. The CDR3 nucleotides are TGTGCCAGCAGCTGGACGGGTTGGGGAGTAAGGGACACTGAAGCTTTCTTT.

The DNA of the CDR3 is TGTGCCAGCAGTCAGTATTTCTCTGGGGCCAACGTCCTGACTTTC. It yields the protein CASSQYFSGANVLTF. The chain couples TRBV6-5 to TRBJ2-6; D gene uncertain. Germline V gene sequence: CDR1 MNHEY, CDR2 SVGAGI. V was pared by 5 bases and J by 0 bases, with 8 bases between. This CDR3 comprises 15 residues.

The CDR3 loop reads CASSLKGDPFSYEQYF. CDR3 in DNA: TGTGCCAGCAGCTTGAAGGGGGACCCCTTCTCCTACGAGCAGTACTTC. This rearrangement joins TRBV7-2 to TRBJ2-7, with D perhaps TRBD1 (6 bases). The V gene lost 3 bases and the J gene lost 0 bases, with 15 bases spanning the gap. The CDR3 contains 16 residues. Germline-derived CDR1 and CDR2 are SGHTA and FQGNSA. Full variable domain (rest looked up from reference TRBV7-2 and TRBJ2-7): GAGVSQSPSNKVTEKGKDVELRCDPISGHTALYWYRQSLGQGLEFLIYFQGNSAPDKSGLPSDRFSAERTGGSVSTLTIQRTQQEDSAVYLCASSLKGDPFSYEQYFGPGTRLTVT.

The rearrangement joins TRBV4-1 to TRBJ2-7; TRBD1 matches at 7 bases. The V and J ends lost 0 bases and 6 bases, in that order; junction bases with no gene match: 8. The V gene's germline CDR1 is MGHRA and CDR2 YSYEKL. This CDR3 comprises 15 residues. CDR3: CASSQDRNRGVEQYF. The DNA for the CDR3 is TGCGCCAGCAGCCAAGATAGGAACAGGGGCGTCGAGCAGTACTTC.

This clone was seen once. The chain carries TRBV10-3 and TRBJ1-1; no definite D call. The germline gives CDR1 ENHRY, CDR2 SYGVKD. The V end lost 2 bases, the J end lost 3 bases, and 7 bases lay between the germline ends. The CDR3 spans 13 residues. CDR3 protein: CAISEEEYTEAFF. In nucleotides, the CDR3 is TGTGCCATCAGTGAGGAGGAGTACACTGAAGCTTTCTTT.

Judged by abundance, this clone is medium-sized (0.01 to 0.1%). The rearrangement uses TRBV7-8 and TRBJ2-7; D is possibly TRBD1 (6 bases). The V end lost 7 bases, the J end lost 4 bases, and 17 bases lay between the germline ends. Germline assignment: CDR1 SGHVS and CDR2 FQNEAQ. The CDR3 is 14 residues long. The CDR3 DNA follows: TGTGCCAGCACCCCTCCGGACAGAGGTTACGAGCAGTACTTC. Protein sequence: CASTPPDRGYEQYF.

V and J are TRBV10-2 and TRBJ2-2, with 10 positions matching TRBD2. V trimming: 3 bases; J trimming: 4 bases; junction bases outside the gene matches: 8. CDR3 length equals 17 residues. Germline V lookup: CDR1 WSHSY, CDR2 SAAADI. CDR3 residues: CASSEERGLAATGELFF. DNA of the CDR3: TGCGCCAGCAGTGAAGAAAGAGGACTAGCGGCCACCGGGGAGCTGTTTTTT.

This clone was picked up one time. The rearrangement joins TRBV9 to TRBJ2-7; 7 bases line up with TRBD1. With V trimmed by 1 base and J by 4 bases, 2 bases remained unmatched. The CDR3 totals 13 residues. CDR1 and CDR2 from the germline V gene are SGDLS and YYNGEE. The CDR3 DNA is TGTGCCAGCAGCGTATCAGGGGGTTACGAGCAGTACTTC. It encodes CASSVSGGYEQYF.

CDR3 residues: CASLGPANTEAFF. For the CDR3, the DNA is TGTGCCAGCCTAGGCCCGGCTAACACTGAAGCTTTCTTT. The chain joins TRBV27 to TRBJ1-1; D uncertain. The germline V and J ends were trimmed by 8 bases and 2 bases, with 12 bases remaining between them. The germline CDR1 and CDR2 sequences are MNHEY and SMNVEV (reference sequence). The CDR3 has 13 amino acids.

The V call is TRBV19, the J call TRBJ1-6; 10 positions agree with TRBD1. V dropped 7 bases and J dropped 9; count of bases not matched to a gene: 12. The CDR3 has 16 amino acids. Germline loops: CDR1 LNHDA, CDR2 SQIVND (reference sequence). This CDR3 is CASTPQKGTGVSPLHF. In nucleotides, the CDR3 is TGTGCCAGTACCCCCCAAAAAGGGACAGGGGTTTCACCCCTCCACTTT.

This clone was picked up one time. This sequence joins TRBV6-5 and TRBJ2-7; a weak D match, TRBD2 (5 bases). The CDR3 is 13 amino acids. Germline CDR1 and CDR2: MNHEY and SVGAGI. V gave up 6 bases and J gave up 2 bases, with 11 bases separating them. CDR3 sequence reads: CASRRGFPYEQYF. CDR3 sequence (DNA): TGTGCCAGCAGGAGAGGGTTTCCCTACGAGCAGTACTTC.

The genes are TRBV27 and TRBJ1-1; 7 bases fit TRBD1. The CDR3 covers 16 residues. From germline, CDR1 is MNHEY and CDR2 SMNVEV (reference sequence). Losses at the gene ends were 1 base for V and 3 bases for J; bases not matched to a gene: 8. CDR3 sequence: CASSLLSTGTDTEAFF. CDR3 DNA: TGTGCCAGCAGTTTATTATCCACGGGGACAGACACTGAAGCTTTCTTT.

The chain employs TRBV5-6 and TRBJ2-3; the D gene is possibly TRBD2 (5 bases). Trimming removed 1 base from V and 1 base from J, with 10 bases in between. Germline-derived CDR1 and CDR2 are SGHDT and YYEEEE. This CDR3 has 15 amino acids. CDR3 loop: CASSLRGIGTDTQYF. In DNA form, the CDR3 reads TGTGCCAGCAGCTTGAGAGGGATCGGCACAGATACGCAGTATTTT.

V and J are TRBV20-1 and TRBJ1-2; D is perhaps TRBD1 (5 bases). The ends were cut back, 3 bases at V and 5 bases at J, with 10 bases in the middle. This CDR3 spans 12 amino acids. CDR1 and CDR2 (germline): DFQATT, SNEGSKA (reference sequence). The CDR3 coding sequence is TGCAGTGCTAGTCAGGGCCCATATGGCTACACCTTC. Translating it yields CSASQGPYGYTF.

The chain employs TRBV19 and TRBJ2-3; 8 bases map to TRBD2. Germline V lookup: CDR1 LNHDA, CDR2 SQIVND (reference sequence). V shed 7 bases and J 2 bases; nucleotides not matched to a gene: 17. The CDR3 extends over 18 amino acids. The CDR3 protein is CASMGGRGGPHTTDTQYF. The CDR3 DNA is TGTGCCAGTATGGGCGGCCGGGGGGGCCCCCATACCACAGATACGCAGTATTTT.

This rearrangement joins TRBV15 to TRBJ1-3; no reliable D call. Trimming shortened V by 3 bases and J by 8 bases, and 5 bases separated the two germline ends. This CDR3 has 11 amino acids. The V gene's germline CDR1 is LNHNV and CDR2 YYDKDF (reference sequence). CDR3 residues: CATSSRDTIYF. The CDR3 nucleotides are TGTGCCACCAGCAGCCGGGACACCATATATTTT.

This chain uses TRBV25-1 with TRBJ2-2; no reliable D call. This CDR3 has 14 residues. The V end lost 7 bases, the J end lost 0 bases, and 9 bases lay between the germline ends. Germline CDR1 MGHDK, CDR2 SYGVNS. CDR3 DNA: TGTGCCAGCATGGGTCGGGCGAACACCGGGGAGCTGTTTTTT. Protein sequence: CASMGRANTGELFF.

The CDR3 sequence: CASSSTGRSGNTIYF. For the CDR3, the DNA is TGTGCCAGCAGTTCTACAGGGCGCTCTGGAAACACCATATATTTT. The V gene is TRBV6-5, the J gene TRBJ1-3; D is perhaps TRBD1 (6 bases). Germline assignment: CDR1 MNHEY and CDR2 SVGAGI. Trimming pared 4 bases from V and 0 bases from J, leaving 10 bases between. The CDR3 length is 15 residues.

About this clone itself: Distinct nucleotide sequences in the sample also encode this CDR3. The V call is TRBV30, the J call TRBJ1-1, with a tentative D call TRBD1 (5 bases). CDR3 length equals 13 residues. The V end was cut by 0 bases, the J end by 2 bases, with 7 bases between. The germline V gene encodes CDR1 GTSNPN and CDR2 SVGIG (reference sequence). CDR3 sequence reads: CAWSVRVNTEAFF. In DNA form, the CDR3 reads TGTGCCTGGAGTGTCAGGGTTAACACTGAAGCTTTCTTT.

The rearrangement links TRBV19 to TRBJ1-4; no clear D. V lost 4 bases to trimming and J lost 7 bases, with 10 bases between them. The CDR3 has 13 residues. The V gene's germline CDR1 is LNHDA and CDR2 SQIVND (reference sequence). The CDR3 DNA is TGTGCCAGTAGTACCGGTTATGGTGAAAAACTGTTTTTT. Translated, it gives CASSTGYGEKLFF.

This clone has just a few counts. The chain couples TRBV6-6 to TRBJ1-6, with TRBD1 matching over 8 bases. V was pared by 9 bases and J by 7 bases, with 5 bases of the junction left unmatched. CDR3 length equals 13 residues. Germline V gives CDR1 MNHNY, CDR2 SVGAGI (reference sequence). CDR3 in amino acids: CARGQAGNSPLHF. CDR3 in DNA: TGTGCCAGGGGACAGGCTGGAAATTCACCCCTCCACTTT.

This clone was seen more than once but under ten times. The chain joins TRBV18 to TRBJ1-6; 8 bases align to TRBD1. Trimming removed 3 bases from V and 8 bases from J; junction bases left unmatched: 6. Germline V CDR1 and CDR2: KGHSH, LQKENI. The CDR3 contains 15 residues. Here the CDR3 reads CASSPLGQGDSPLHF. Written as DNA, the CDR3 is TGTGCCAGCTCACCTCTTGGACAGGGCGATTCACCCCTCCACTTT.

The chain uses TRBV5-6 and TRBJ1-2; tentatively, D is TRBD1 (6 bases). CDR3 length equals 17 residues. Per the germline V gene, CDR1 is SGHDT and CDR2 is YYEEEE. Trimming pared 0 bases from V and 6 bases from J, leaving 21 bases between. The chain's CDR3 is CASSLGLEGVPGHGYTF. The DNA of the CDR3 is TGTGCCAGCAGCTTGGGCTTAGAGGGGGTCCCAGGACATGGCTACACCTTC.

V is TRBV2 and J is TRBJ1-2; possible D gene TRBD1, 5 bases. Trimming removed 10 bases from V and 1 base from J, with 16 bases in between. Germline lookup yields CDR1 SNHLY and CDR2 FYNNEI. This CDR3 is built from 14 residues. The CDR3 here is CATSTDSSNYGYTF. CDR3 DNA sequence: TGTGCCACGTCCACCGACAGTAGTAACTATGGCTACACCTTC.